Below are 30 T cell receptor beta chains sequenced from a single sample in a study of blood T cell repertoires in COVID-19 (dated by TCRdb to the early 2020s). The library was produced with the immunoSEQ multiplex PCR assay. TCRdb took over this immuneACCESS table, retaining in-frame rearrangements with V and J assigned. Such tables are incomplete; in checked studies, under half of the missing clones stem from an unresolved V gene, and the remainder is unexplained. This sample has about 150,000 clones in its table, and 70% to 80% of those were observed once. The ten largest account for roughly 15% of the sample. The sequenced material came from peripheral blood. These receptors originate from a man aged 45 to 65 with acute or convalescent COVID-19.

This clone was seen a single time. The chain uses TRBV3-1 (or the pseudogene TRBV3-2) and TRBJ2-7, with TRBD1 matching over 7 bases. The germline V gene has CDR1 LGHDT and CDR2 YNNKEL (reference sequence). After removal of 3 bases from V and 5 bases from J, the junction contained 7 bases not matched to a gene. There are 14 residues in the CDR3. The CDR3 sequence: CASSQTGIGHEQYV. CDR3 bases: TGTGCCAGCAGCCAGACAGGGATCGGCCACGAGCAGTACGTC.

The rearrangement uses TRBV5-1 and TRBJ2-7; maybe TRBD2 (6 bases). The CDR3 loop spans 15 amino acids. CDR1 and CDR2 (germline): SGHRS, YFSETQ. Trimming cost V 1 base and J 1 base, with 12 bases left between them. The CDR3: CASSLYLGTSYEQYF. The CDR3 DNA reads as TGCGCCAGCAGCTTGTATTTAGGGACTTCCTACGAGCAGTACTTC.

This sequence joins TRBV3-1 (or the pseudogene TRBV3-2) and TRBJ1-2; the match to TRBD1 covers 8 bases. The CDR3 contains 15 residues. J lost 8 bases, V lost 4 bases, and 12 bases had no gene match. Germline CDR1 and CDR2: LGHDT and YNNKEL (reference sequence). CDR3 region: CASSPRRVGTGGYTF. The CDR3 bases are TGTGCCAGCAGCCCAAGACGAGTCGGGACAGGAGGCTACACCTTC.

This clone was seen a handful of times. The genes are TRBV4-2 and TRBJ2-3, with 11 positions matching TRBD2. V was clipped by 0 bases and J by 6 bases; unmatched bases: 5. Germline CDR1 and CDR2: LGHNA and YNFKEQ. This CDR3 has 16 residues. CDR3 nucleotide sequence: TGTGCCAGCAGCCAAGAACATAGCGGGGGGGCGGATACGCAGTATTTT. It yields the protein CASSQEHSGGADTQYF.

J is TRBJ1-1 and V is TRBV23-1; 7 bases match TRBD1. TRBV23-1 is classed as an ORF, of uncertain function. There are 17 residues in the CDR3. With V trimmed by 4 bases and J by 8 bases, 19 bases remained unmatched. The CDR3 DNA sequence: TGCGCCAGCAGTCCGGGACAGCGACGCGGCGTGCGTGCCGAAGCTTTCTTT. Translating gives CASSPGQRRGVRAEAFF.

The V and J genes are TRBV7-6 and TRBJ1-1; 9 positions agree with TRBD1. The CDR3 has 17 residues. V shed 5 bases and J 0 bases; nucleotides not matched to a gene: 10. The germline CDR1 and CDR2 sequences are SGHVS and FNYEAQ. The CDR3 here is CASSPQTGGLMNTEAFF. The CDR3 DNA reads as TGTGCCAGCAGCCCTCAGACAGGGGGATTAATGAACACTGAAGCTTTCTTT.

The chain joins TRBV7-2 to TRBJ1-3; the match to TRBD1 covers 7 bases. Germline trimming cut 5 bases from V and 2 bases from J; bases unmatched to any gene: 12. CDR3 size: 17 residues. Germline V gene lookup returns CDR1 SGHTA and CDR2 FQGNSA. CDR3 protein: CASSRTGGGAAGNTIYF. The DNA for the CDR3 is TGTGCCAGCAGCCGGACGGGAGGGGGCGCAGCTGGAAACACCATATATTTT.

This clone came up a few times. The chain combines TRBV6-2 or TRBV6-3 with TRBJ2-3; unclear D gene. CDR1 and CDR2 (germline): MNHEY, SVGEGT. The CDR3 length is 11 residues. V was trimmed by 4 bases and J by 4 bases, leaving 3 bases between them. CDR3 bases: TGTGCCAGCAGTTCGGCAGATACGCAGTATTTT. Its translation is CASSSADTQYF.

This chain connects TRBV20-1 to TRBJ1-1; no firm D call. The CDR3 length is 11 residues. Germline V lookup: CDR1 DFQATT, CDR2 SNEGSKA (reference sequence). V lost 3 bases to trimming and J lost 5 bases, with 7 bases between them. The CDR3: CSARSGTEAFF. CDR3 bases: TGCAGTGCTAGGTCGGGTACTGAAGCTTTCTTT.

The rearrangement links TRBV11-1 to TRBJ2-3, with D perhaps matching TRBD2 (5 bases). CDR1 is SGHAT, CDR2 FQDESV, per germline (reference sequence). There are 14 residues in the CDR3. V lost 4 bases to trimming and J lost 0 bases, with 8 bases between them. The CDR3 DNA reads TGTGCCAGCAGCTGGACGGGGAGCACAGATACGCAGTATTTT. It codes for CASSWTGSTDTQYF.

This clone was detected many times. Other DNA sequences within the sample encode an identical CDR3. V and J are TRBV5-1 and TRBJ2-3; no firm D call. Trimming took off 0 bases at V and 1 base at J, with 6 bases between the two ends. In germline, CDR1 is SGHRS, CDR2 YFSETQ. The CDR3 is 14 amino acids. The CDR3 DNA follows: TGCGCCAGCAGCTTGGGACATGGCACAGATACGCAGTATTTT. It codes for CASSLGHGTDTQYF.

This CDR3 is CASSAQPTGFDTEAFF. The DNA of the CDR3 is TGTGCCAGCAGCGCCCAACCGACAGGGTTTGACACTGAAGCTTTCTTT. This sequence joins TRBV9 and TRBJ1-1; 7 nucleotides align to TRBD1. CDR3 length: 16 residues. Trimming removed 3 bases from V and 3 bases from J; junction bases left unmatched: 11. CDR1 and CDR2 (germline): SGDLS, YYNGEE.

This clone has a single count. This chain links TRBV5-1 with TRBJ2-3, with D unresolved. The CDR3 covers 14 residues. Trimming pared 5 bases from V and 0 bases from J, leaving 10 bases between. From germline, CDR1 is SGHRS and CDR2 YFSETQ. CDR3 residues: CASSQVSSTDTQYF. CDR3 DNA: TGCGCCAGCAGTCAGGTTTCTAGCACAGATACGCAGTATTTT.

The rearrangement uses TRBV12-3 or TRBV12-4 and TRBJ1-1; no clear D gene. The CDR3 is 13 amino acids. V lost 6 bases to trimming and J lost 5 bases, with 13 bases between them. CDR3 DNA sequence: TGTGCCAGCAGCGACTTAGGTGGTACTGAAGCTTTCTTT. It translates to CASSDLGGTEAFF.

J is TRBJ1-1 and V is TRBV7-2; TRBD1 matches 7 bases. CDR3 length equals 15 residues. V lost 3 bases to trimming and J lost 1 base; unmatched junction nucleotides: 5. CDR1 is SGHTA and CDR2 is FQGNSA in the germline V gene. CDR3 sequence reads: CASSFTGTANTEAFF. The CDR3 DNA is TGTGCCAGCAGCTTTACCGGGACAGCGAACACTGAAGCTTTCTTT. The complete variable domain, with remaining parts taken from reference TRBV7-2 and TRBJ1-1, reads GAGVSQSPSNKVTEKGKDVELRCDPISGHTALYWYRQSLGQGLEFLIYFQGNSAPDKSGLPSDRFSAERTGGSVSTLTIQRTQQEDSAVYLCASSFTGTANTEAFFGQGTRLTVV.

The J gene is TRBJ1-3, the V gene TRBV5-1; 7 nucleotides line up with TRBD1. The trim removed 9 bases at V and 2 bases at J, leaving 2 bases unmatched. Germline CDR1 reads SGHRS; CDR2 reads YFSETQ. This CDR3 is built from 12 residues. The CDR3 sequence: CATTGAGNTIYF. In DNA form, the CDR3 reads TGCGCCACCACAGGGGCTGGAAACACCATATATTTT.

The chain couples TRBV12-5 to TRBJ2-7, with 9 bases fitting TRBD2. Germline V gene lookup returns CDR1 LGHNT and CDR2 FRNRAP. V was pared by 6 bases and J by 3 bases, with 6 bases of the junction left unmatched. The CDR3 length is 14 residues. CDR3 amino acids: CASGTSGWDYEQYV. The CDR3 region has the DNA TGTGCTAGTGGAACTAGCGGGTGGGACTACGAGCAGTACGTC.

This chain joins TRBV27 and TRBJ2-5, with D possibly TRBD2 on 7 matching bases. This CDR3 has 14 residues. V was clipped by 3 bases and J by 5 bases, with 13 bases between them. Germline CDR1 is MNHEY and CDR2 is SMNVEV (reference sequence). As DNA, the CDR3 is TGTGCCAGCAGTTTGGGGGGGCGCGGTGAGACCCAGTACTTC. Translated: CASSLGGRGETQYF.

The J gene is TRBJ1-2, the V gene TRBV10-2; maybe TRBD1 (5 bases). Trimming removed 7 bases at V and 4 bases at J, with 16 bases between. From germline, CDR1 is WSHSY and CDR2 SAAADI. The CDR3 length is 14 residues. The CDR3 loop is CASKRGEGTYGYTF. The CDR3 DNA sequence: TGCGCCAGCAAACGAGGGGAGGGGACCTATGGCTACACCTTC.

DNA of the CDR3: TGTGCCAGCAGCTTAGGACCGACAGGGGAGGCCGGGGAGCTGTTTTTT. It specifies CASSLGPTGEAGELFF. V usage is TRBV7-8 and J usage is TRBJ2-2; 8 bases fit TRBD1. Per the germline V gene, CDR1 is SGHVS and CDR2 is FQNEAQ. J gave up 6 bases and V 1 base, and 7 bases lay outside the gene matches. CDR3 length: 16 amino acids. The full variable domain, in which reference TRBV7-8 and TRBJ2-2 provide the parts outside the CDR3, is GAGVSQSPRYKVAKRGQDVALRCDPISGHVSLFWYQQALGQGPEFLTYFQNEAQLDKSGLPSDRFFAERPEGSVSTLKIQRTQQEDSAVYLCASSLGPTGEAGELFFGEGSRLTVL.

This clone showed up many times. The V and J genes are TRBV18 and TRBJ2-7; 9 nucleotides line up with TRBD1. Germline loops: CDR1 KGHSH, CDR2 LQKENI. There are 14 residues in the CDR3. V was clipped by 6 bases and J by 5 bases; unmatched bases: 8. CDR3 nucleotide sequence: TGTGCCAGCTCCCCTAACAGGGGGCGAAACGAGCAGTACTTC. Protein product: CASSPNRGRNEQYF.

The V call is TRBV13, the J call TRBJ2-7, with D tentatively TRBD1 (6 bases). The CDR3 contains 13 residues. Germline CDR1 PRHDT, CDR2 FYEKMQ (reference sequence). Trimming cost V 6 bases and J 0 bases, with 9 bases left between them. The CDR3 region is CASRGQTSYEQYF. The CDR3 DNA follows: TGTGCCAGCAGAGGACAGACCTCCTACGAGCAGTACTTC.

In DNA form, the CDR3 reads TGTGCCATCACTCCGGGACAGGTGGATGGCTACACCTTC. It specifies CAITPGQVDGYTF. V is TRBV10-3 and J is TRBJ1-2; 8 bases agree with TRBD1. After removal of 7 bases from V and 6 bases from J, the junction contained 7 bases not matched to a gene. The CDR3 loop spans 13 amino acids. CDR1 is ENHRY, CDR2 SYGVKD, per germline.

The chain employs TRBV24-1 and TRBJ2-3; 8 bases fit TRBD1. The V segment lost 4 bases and the J segment 2 bases; nucleotides outside the gene matches: 10. The CDR3 has 17 residues. Germline values: CDR1 KGHDR, CDR2 SFDVKD. The DNA for the CDR3 is TGTGCCACCAGTGACCCACAGGGGGTACCCTCCACAGATACGCAGTATTTT. It codes for CATSDPQGVPSTDTQYF.

The chain uses TRBV3-1 (or the pseudogene TRBV3-2) and TRBJ2-5; 8 bases are shared with TRBD1. Germline CDR1 LGHDT, CDR2 YNNKEL (reference sequence). The CDR3 has 14 amino acids. Trimming cost V 4 bases and J 0 bases; bases outside gene matches: 1. The CDR3: CASSPTGDQETQYF. The CDR3 DNA sequence: TGTGCCAGCAGCCCGACAGGGGACCAAGAGACCCAGTACTTC.

The V and J genes are TRBV11-2 and TRBJ2-7; D is perhaps TRBD2 (5 bases). This CDR3 spans 13 amino acids. Per the germline V gene, CDR1 is SGHAT and CDR2 is FQNNGV. V was clipped by 5 bases and J by 6 bases, with 14 bases between them. The DNA of the CDR3 is TGTGCCAGCAGCATAGGACTGGCGGGCGAGCAGTACTTC. This sequence encodes CASSIGLAGEQYF. Using reference TRBV11-2 and TRBJ2-7 for the parts outside the CDR3, the full variable domain is EAGVAQSPRYKIIEKRQSVAFWCNPISGHATLYWYQQILGQGPKLLIQFQNNGVVDDSQLPKDRFSAERLKGVDSTLKIQPAKLEDSAVYLCASSIGLAGEQYFGPGTRLTVT.

This clone has only a few counts. The CDR3 loop is CASSSDRAGGYTF. In DNA, the CDR3 is TGTGCCAGTAGTAGCGACAGGGCGGGCGGCTACACCTTC. The rearrangement joins TRBV19 to TRBJ1-2, with 7 bases matching TRBD1. With V trimmed by 4 bases and J by 8 bases, 7 bases remained unmatched. CDR1 and CDR2 (germline): LNHDA, SQIVND (reference sequence). The CDR3 is 13 residues long.

The chain couples TRBV28 to TRBJ2-2, with unresolved D. V was pared by 1 base and J by 7 bases, with 4 bases between. The germline gives CDR1 MDHEN, CDR2 SYDVKM. This CDR3 is built from 12 residues. The CDR3 DNA sequence: TGTGCCAGCAGTTTATCAGTCGGGGAGCTGTTTTTT. It specifies CASSLSVGELFF.

The rearrangement uses TRBV10-1 and TRBJ1-1; unclear D gene. This CDR3 spans 13 amino acids. Germline loops: CDR1 WNHNN, CDR2 SYGVQD (reference sequence). V gave up 4 bases and J gave up 11 bases, with 17 bases separating them. The CDR3 sequence is CASSVATNKRAFF. CDR3 coding DNA: TGCGCCAGCAGTGTTGCCACAAATAAGCGGGCTTTCTTT.

By proportion, this clone is hyperexpanded. This chain uses TRBV12-3 or TRBV12-4 with TRBJ2-7; the match to TRBD2 covers 7 bases. This CDR3 spans 13 amino acids. Trimming cost V 1 base and J 6 bases; bases outside gene matches: 3. CDR3 protein: CASSLDPGGEQYV. For the CDR3, the DNA is TGTGCCAGCAGTTTAGACCCGGGAGGCGAGCAGTACGTC.